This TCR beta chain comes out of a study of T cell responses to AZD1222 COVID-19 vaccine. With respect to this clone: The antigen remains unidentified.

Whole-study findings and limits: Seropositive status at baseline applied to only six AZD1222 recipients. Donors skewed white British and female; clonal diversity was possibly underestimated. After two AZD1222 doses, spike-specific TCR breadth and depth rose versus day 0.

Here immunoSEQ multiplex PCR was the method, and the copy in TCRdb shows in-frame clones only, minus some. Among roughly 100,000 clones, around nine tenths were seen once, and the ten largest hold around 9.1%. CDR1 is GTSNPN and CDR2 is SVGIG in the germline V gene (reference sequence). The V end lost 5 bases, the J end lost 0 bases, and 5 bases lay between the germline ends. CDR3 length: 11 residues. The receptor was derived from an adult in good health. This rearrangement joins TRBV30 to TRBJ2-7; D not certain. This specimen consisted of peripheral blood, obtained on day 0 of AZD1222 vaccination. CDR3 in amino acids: CAWESSYEQYF. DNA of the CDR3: TGTGCCTGGGAAAGCTCCTACGAGCAGTACTTC.